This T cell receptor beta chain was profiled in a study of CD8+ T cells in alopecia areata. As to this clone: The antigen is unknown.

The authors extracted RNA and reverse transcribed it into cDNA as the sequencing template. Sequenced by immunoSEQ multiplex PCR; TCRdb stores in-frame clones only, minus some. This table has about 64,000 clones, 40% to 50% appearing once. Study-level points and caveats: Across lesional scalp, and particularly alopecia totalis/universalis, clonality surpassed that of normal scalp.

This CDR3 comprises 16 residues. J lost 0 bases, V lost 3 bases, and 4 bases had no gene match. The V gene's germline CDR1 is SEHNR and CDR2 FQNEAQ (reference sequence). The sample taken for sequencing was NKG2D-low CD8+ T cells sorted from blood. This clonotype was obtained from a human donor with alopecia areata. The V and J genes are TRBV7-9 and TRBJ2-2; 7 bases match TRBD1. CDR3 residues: CASSLRQGTNTGELFF. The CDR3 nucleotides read TGTGCCAGCAGCTTGAGACAGGGCACGAACACCGGGGAGCTGTTTTTT. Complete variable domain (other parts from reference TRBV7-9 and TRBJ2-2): DTGVSQNPRHKITKRGQNVTFRCDPISEHNRLYWYRQTLGQGPEFLTYFQNEAQLEKSRLLSDRFSAERPKGSFSTLEIQRTEQGDSAMYLCASSLRQGTNTGELFFGEGSRLTVL.